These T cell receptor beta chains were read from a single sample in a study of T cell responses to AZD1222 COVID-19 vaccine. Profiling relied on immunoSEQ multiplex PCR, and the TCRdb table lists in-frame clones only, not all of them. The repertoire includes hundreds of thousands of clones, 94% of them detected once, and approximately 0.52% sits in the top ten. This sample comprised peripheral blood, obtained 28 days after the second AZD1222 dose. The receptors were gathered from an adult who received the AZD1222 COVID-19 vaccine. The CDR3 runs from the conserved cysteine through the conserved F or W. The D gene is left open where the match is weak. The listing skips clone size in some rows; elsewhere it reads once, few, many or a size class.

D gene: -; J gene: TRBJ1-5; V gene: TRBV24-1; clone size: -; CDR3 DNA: TGTGCCACCAGTGATTATACGGGGGATCAGCCCCAGCATTTT; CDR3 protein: CATSDYTGDQPQHF
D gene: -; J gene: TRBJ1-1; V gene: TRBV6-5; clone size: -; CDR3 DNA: TGTGCCAGCACGCGGGGCCTGAACACTGAAGCTTTCTTT; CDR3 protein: CASTRGLNTEAFF
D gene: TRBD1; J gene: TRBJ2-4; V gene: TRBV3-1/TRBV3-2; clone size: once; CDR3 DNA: TGTGCCAGCAGCCTATGGACAGGGGGCGAGAAAAACATTCAGTACTTC; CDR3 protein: CASSLWTGGEKNIQYF
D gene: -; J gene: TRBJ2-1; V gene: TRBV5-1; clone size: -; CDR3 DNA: TGCGCCAGCAGCTCCTTACAGGGACCTGAGCAGTTCTTC; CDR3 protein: CASSSLQGPEQFF
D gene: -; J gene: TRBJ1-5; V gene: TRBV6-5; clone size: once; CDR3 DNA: TGTGCCAGCAGTCCGGCCGACAGGCTAAATCAGCCCCAGCATTTT; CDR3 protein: CASSPADRLNQPQHF
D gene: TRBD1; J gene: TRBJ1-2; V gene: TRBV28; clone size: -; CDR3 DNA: TGTGCCAGCAGGACAGGGGGCTTCTATGGCTACACCTTC; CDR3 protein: CASRTGGFYGYTF
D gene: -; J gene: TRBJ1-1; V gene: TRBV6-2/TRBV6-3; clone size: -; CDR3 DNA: TGTGCCAGCAGTAACGGAGGGGGACGGCGAATGAACACTGAAGCTTTCTTT; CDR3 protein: CASSNGGGRRMNTEAFF
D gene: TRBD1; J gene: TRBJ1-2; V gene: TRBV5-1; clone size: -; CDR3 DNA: TGCGCCAGCAGTCTTCTCGGGACAGGCTCTGAAGGCTACACCTTC; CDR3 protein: CASSLLGTGSEGYTF
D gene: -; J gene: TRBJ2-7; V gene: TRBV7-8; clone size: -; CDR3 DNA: TGTGCCAGCAGCTTAGCGGGGTCGGAGGAGCAGTACTTC; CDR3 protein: CASSLAGSEEQYF
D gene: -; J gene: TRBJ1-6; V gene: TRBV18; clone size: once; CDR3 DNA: TGTGCCAGCTCACCAGGTTCAGGGTCACCCCTCCACTTT; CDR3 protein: CASSPGSGSPLHF
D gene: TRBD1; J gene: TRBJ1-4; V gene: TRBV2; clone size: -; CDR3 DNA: TGTGCCAGCAGTGAACGGACAGGGAAAAATGAAAAACTGTTTTTT; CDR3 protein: CASSERTGKNEKLFF
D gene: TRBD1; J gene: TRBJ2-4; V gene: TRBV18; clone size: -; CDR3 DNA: TGTGCCAGCTCACCACGGGACAGGGGGTATGGAAACATTCAGTACTTC; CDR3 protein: CASSPRDRGYGNIQYF
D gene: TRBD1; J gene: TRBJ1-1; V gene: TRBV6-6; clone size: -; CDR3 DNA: TGTGCCAGCAGTCGAAGACAGGGGGAAGTTGCTTTCTTT; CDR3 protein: CASSRRQGEVAFF
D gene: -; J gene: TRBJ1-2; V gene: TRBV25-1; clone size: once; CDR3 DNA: TGTGCCAGCAGTGAATATGAGAGTGGCTACACCTTC; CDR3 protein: CASSEYESGYTF
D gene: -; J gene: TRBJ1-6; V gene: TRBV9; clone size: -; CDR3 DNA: TGTGCCAGCAGCGTAATAGGGACGGAGAATTCACCCCTCCACTTT; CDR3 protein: CASSVIGTENSPLHF
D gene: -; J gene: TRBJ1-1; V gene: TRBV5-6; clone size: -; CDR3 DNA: TGTGCCAGCAGCTTAGGCAGGGAAGCTTTCTTT; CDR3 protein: CASSLGREAFF
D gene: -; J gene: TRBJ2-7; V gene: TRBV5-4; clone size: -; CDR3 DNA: TGTGCCAGCAGCGGGGGTTCCCCGACCTACGAGCAGTACTTC; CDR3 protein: CASSGGSPTYEQYF
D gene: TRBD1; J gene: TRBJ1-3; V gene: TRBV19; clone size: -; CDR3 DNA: TGTGCCAGTAGACTAACAGGGGCTGGAAACACCATATATTTT; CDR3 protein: CASRLTGAGNTIYF
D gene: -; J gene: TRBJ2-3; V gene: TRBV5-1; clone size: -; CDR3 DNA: TGCGCCAGCAGCTTGTTGGGCTTAGGCACAGATACGCAGTATTTT; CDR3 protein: CASSLLGLGTDTQYF
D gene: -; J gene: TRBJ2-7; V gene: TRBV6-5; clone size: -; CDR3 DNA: TGTGCCAGCGGGACTCTACCTACCTACGAGCAGTACTTC; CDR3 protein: CASGTLPTYEQYF
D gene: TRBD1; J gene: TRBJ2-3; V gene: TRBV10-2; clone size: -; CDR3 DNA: TGCGCCAGCAGCAGTGGGGGACAGGGAAGGGTGAGGGGCACAGATACGCAGTATTTT; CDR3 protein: CASSSGGQGRVRGTDTQYF
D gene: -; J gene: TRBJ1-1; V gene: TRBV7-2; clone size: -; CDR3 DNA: TGTGCCAGCAGCTTAAGGACAGCGAACACTGAAGCTTTCTTT; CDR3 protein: CASSLRTANTEAFF
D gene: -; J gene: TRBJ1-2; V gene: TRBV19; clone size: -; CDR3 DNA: TGTGCCAGTAGTATAGAAGGCGGCTACACCTTC; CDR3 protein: CASSIEGGYTF
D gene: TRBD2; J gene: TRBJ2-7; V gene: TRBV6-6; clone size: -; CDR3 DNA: TGTGCCAGCAGTTACTCGGGACTACCTGCGGAGCAGTACTTC; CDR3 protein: CASSYSGLPAEQYF
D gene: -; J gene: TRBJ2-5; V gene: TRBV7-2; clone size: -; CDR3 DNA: TGCGCCAGCAGTCCCGCAGGGTTACAAGAGACCCAGTACTTC; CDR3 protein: CASSPAGLQETQYF
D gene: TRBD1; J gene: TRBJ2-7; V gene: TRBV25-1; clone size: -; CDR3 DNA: TGTGCCAGCAGTGCCTACAGGGGGCGATCCTACGAGCAGTACTTC; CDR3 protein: CASSAYRGRSYEQYF
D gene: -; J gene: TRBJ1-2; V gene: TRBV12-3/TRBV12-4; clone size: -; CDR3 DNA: TGTGCCAGCAGTTTCGGCTATGGCTACACCTTC; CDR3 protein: CASSFGYGYTF
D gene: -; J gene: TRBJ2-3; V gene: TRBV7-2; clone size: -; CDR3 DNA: TGTGCCAGCAGCTTACTGGGGGCTACTGGAGATACGCAGTATTTT; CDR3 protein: CASSLLGATGDTQYF
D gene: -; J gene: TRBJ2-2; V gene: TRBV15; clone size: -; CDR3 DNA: TGTGCCACCAGCAGCTACAGGGAATCCGGGGAGCTGTTTTTT; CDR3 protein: CATSSYRESGELFF
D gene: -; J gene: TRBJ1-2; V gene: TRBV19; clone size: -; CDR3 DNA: TGTGCCAGTAGTATGATGGGCTATGGCTACACCTTC; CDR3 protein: CASSMMGYGYTF
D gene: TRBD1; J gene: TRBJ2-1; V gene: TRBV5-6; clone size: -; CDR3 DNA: TGTGCCAGCAGCATGGGACAGTTCGTAGGGAATGAGCAGTTCTTC; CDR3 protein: CASSMGQFVGNEQFF
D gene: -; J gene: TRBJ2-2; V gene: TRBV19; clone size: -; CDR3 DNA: TGTGCCAGTAGTATAAGGAGTCCCCTCGGGGAGCTGTTTTTT; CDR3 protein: CASSIRSPLGELFF
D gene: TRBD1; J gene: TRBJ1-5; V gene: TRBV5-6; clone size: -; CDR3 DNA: TGTGCCAGCAGCTTCGGGACAGGGACCCCCCGTAGCAATCAGCCCCAGCATTTT; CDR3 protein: CASSFGTGTPRSNQPQHF
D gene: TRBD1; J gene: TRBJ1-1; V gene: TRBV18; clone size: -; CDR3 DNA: TGTGCCAGCTCACCGTACACAGGGGACACTGAAGCTTTCTTT; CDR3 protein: CASSPYTGDTEAFF
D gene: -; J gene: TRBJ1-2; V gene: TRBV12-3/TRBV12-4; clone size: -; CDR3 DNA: TGTGCCAGCAGTTTTCGAGCTAACTATGGCTACACCTTC; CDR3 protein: CASSFRANYGYTF
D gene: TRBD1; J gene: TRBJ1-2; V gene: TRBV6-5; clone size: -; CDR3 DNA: TGTGCCAGCACCCCGGGACAGGGGGACTATGGCTACACCTTC; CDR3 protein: CASTPGQGDYGYTF
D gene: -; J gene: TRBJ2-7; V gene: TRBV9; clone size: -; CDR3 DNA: TGTGCCAGCAGCGTAGGACGGTTTAACCACGAGCAGTACTTC; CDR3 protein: CASSVGRFNHEQYF
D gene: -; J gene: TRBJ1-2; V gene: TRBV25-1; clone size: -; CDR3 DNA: TGTGCCAGCCGCGGCGGGGCACGCGGGTTTGGTGGCTACACCTTC; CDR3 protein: CASRGGARGFGGYTF
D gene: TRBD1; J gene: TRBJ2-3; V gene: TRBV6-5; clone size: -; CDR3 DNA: TGTGCCAGCAGTCACGGACAGGGGAGCACAGATACGCAGTATTTT; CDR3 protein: CASSHGQGSTDTQYF
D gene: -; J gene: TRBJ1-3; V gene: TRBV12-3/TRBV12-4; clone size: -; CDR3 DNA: TGTGCCAGCAGTCGAGGGAACACCATATATTTT; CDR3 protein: CASSRGNTIYF
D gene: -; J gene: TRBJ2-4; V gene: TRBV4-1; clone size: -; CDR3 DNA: TGCGCCAGCAGCCAATTTATCGAGGTGGGCAAAAACATTCAGTACTTC; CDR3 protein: CASSQFIEVGKNIQYF
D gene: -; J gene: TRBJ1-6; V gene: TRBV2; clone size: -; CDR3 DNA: TGTGCCAGCAGTGAAGCGGGGTTTTCACCCCTCCACTTT; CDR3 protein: CASSEAGFSPLHF
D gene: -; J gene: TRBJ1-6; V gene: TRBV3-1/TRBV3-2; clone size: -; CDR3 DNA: TGTGCCAGCAGCGGACGGACGGCCTCACCCCTCCACTTT; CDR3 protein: CASSGRTASPLHF
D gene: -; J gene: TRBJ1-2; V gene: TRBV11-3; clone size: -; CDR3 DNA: TGTGCCAGCAGCTTAGAATGGTCAGTTAACTATGGCTACACCTTC; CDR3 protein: CASSLEWSVNYGYTF
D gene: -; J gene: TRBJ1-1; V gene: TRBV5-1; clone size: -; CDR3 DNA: TGCGCCAGCAGCTTGGGGTACGTTTACACTGAAGCTTTCTTT; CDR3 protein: CASSLGYVYTEAFF
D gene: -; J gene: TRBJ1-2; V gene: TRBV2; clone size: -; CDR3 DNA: TGTGCCAGCAGTCGTTTATATGGCTACACCTTC; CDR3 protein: CASSRLYGYTF
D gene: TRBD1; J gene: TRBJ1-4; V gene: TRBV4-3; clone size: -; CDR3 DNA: TGCGCCAGCAGCCAAGATGGGCAGGGGGCCCCCGGGAAACTGTTTTTT; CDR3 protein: CASSQDGQGAPGKLFF
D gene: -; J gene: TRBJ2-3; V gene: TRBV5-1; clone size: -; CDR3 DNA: TGCGCCAGCAGCCTCTCAGCCAGTCTTGCAACAGATACGCAGTATTTT; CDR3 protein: CASSLSASLATDTQYF
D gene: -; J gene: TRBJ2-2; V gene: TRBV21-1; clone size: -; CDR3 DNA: TGTGCCAGCAGTTCGACAGGGCCCAACACCGGGGAGCTGTTTTTT; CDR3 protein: CASSSTGPNTGELFF
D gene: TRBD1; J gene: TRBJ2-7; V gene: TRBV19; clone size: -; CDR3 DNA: TGTGCCAGTAGTATAGATCTGAGGACAGGGTACGAGCAGTACTTC; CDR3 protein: CASSIDLRTGYEQYF
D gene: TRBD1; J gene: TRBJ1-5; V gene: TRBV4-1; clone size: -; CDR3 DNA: TGCGCCAGCAGCCCGGGACAGGGGGCCCAGCCCCAGCATTTT; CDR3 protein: CASSPGQGAQPQHF
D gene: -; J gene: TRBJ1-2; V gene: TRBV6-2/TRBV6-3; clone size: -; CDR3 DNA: TGTGCCAGCAGTCAACCGGGAATATATGGCTACACCTTC; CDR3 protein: CASSQPGIYGYTF
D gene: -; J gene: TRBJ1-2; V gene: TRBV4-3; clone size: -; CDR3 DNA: TGCGCCAGCAGCCAGGCGGGGGGCTATGGCTACACCTTC; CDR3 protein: CASSQAGGYGYTF
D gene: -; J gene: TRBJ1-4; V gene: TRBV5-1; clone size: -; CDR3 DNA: TGCGCCAGCAGCTTGGTCCCAGGGGATGAAAAACTGTTTTTT; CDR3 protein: CASSLVPGDEKLFF
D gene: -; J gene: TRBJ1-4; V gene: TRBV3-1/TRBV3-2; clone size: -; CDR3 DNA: TGTGCCAGCAGCCAAGAAGGTTCCCTCACTGGTGAAAAACTGTTTTTT; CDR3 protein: CASSQEGSLTGEKLFF
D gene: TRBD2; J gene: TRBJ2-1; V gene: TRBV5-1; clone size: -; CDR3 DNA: TGCGCCAGCAGCTTGGGCGGGGGATACAATGAGCAGTTCTTC; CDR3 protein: CASSLGGGYNEQFF
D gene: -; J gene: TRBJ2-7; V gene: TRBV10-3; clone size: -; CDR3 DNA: TGTGCCATCAGTGAGTCGGAGGGCCACGAGCAGTACTTC; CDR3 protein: CAISESEGHEQYF